The entry below describes one T cell receptor beta chain. Only a few counts were recorded for this clonotype. The antigen it recognizes is unknown. Nothing much larger sits one base from this clone, and base qualities are not available. The data originate from a study of T-cell reconstitution after alpha-beta-depleted transplantation in children (dated by TCRdb to 2015 to 2016). Describing the broader study: Using TCR repertoire profiling, the study quantitatively followed how T-cell immune reconstitution unfolded in children after TCRalphabeta/CD19-depleted allogeneic hematopoietic cell transplantation.

CDR1 and CDR2 are drawn from the germline V gene (reference sequence): SEHNR, FQNEAQ. V and J are trimmed by 5 bases and 6 bases, and the gene matches miss 9 bases of the junction. CDR3 length: 14 amino acids, cysteine to phenylalanine. Only CDR3 DNA is held: 42 bases, read in frame from base 1. The treatment or condition label here, explained by the study, means: allogeneic hematopoietic cell transplantation with graft depleted of TCRalphabeta T cells and CD19 B cells. Transplant recipients were children who received TCRalphabeta/CD19-depleted allogeneic hematopoietic cell grafts. Results and caveats for the whole study, not just this receptor: In some patients, the high TCRbeta diversity seen at day 60 was put down to recipient T cells and intrathymic progenitors that had survived conditioning. Apparently early alphabetaT-cell count recovery about two months after transplant reportedly relied on only several hundred rapidly expanded clones derived from non-depleted graft cells. Over the following months the frequencies of hyperexpanded clones went down, and after one year T-cell counts and TCRbeta diversity were mostly credited to newly produced T cells.

Libraries came from PCR. TCRdb records Illumina HiSeq 2500 as the sequencer. TCR library preparation used molecular barcoding, with unique molecular identifiers applied to normalize quantification of the TCRbeta repertoire. In-frame beta chains were kept once TCRdb had trimmed the public reads at Q25 with fastp and called clones with MiXCR. For every CDR3 protein sequence, its rows merge into one entry that carries the most common genes and DNA. Here the sample has 80,000 to 100,000 distinct CDR3 sequences; around 22% occur a single time. The ten most abundant clones make up roughly a fifth of the sample.

This TCR came from a boy under 10 years old with acute lymphoblastic leukemia, due to receive a stem cell transplant. The sequences come from PBMCs, collected before TCRalphabeta/CD19-depleted stem cell transplant. The rearranged chain carries TRBV7-9 and TRBJ2-7; 8 middle bases align to TRBD1. The base sequence is TGTGCCAGCAGCCAATCGGCGGGGACAGGCGAGCAGTACTTC. Translated, this gives CASSQSAGTGEQYF. When the CDR3 is completed using the reference TRBV7-9 and TRBJ2-7 genes on either side, the full variable domain is DTGVSQNPRHKITKRGQNVTFRCDPISEHNRLYWYRQTLGQGPEFLTYFQNEAQLEKSRLLSDRFSAERPKGSFSTLEIQRTEQGDSAMYLCASSQSAGTGEQYFGPGTRLTVT.